This T cell receptor (beta chain) is drawn from a study of T cell repertoires in cytomegalovirus infection. Overall study context: From public TCR beta signatures came an indication of both CMV infection and matching HLA type.

TCRdb ran MiXCR on the reads and lists one entry per CDR3 protein. The repertoire includes around 530,000 distinct CDR3 sequences, about 15% of them detected once, and about 24% sits in the top ten. This CDR3 is built from 13 residues. In germline, CDR1 is SGHTA, CDR2 FQGTGA. Trimming took 4 bases from V and 5 from J; bases not matched to a gene: 2. Study-level findings and limits: Public TCR beta family frequency separated CMV-and-HLA carriers, including in an independent cohort. The ex vivo response was dominated by HLA-C-restricted CMV-specific TCR beta clonotypes.

This clonotype has a handful of counts. Its specificity is unknown. Specimen: CD8+ T cells from PBMCs. This chain connects TRBV7-3 to TRBJ2-7, with TRBD1 matching over 10 bases. The sequence was obtained from a human donor in good health (CMV status not recorded). Some clones in this sample may be carry-over from other donors' samples. In DNA, the CDR3 is TGTGCCAGCAGCTCGGACAGGGGGAACGAGCAGTACTTC. Translation: CASSSDRGNEQYF.